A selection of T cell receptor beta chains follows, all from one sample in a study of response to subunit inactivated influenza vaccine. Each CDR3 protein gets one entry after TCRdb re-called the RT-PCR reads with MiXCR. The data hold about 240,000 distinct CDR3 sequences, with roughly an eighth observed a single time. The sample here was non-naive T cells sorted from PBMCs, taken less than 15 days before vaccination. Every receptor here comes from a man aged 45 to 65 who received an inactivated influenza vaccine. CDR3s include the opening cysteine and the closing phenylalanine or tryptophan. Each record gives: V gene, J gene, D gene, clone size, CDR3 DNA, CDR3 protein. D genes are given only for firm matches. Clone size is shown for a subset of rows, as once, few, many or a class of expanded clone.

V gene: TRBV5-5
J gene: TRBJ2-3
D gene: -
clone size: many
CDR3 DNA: TGTGCCAGCAGCCTGTCATGGGACAAGGGTACGCAGTATTTT
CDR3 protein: CASSLSWDKGTQYF

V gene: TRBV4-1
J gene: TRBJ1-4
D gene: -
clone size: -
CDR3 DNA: TGCGCCAGCAGCCAGGGGGTAGCTAATGAAAAACTGTTTTTT
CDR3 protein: CASSQGVANEKLFF

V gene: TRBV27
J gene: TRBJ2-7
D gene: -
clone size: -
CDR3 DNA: TGTGCCAGCAGTTTAATCGGCGGGAACTACGAGCAGTACTTC
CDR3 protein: CASSLIGGNYEQYF

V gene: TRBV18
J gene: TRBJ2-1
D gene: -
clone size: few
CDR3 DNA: TGTGCCAGCTCACCGTTTACAGACAATGAGCAGTTCTTC
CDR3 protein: CASSPFTDNEQFF

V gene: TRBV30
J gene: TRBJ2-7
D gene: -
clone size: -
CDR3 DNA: TGTGCCTGGAGTCAGGATCGGCACGAGCAGTACTTC
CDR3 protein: CAWSQDRHEQYF

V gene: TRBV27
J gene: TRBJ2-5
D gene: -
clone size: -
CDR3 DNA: TGTGCCAGCAGTTCGTCCCGGGCCACCTGGGGAGAGACCCAGTACTTC
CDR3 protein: CASSSSRATWGETQYF

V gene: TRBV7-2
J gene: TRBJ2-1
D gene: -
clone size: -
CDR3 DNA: TGTGCCAGCAGCTCACGTCCGACATCGTCCCCCTACAATGAGCAGTTCTTC
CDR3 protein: CASSSRPTSSPYNEQFF

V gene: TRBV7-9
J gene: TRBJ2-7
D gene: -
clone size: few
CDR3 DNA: TGTGCCAGCAGCTTGTCCAGCTCCTACGAGCAGTACTTC
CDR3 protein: CASSLSSSYEQYF

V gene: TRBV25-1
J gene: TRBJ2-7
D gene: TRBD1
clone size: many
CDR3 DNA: TGTGCCAGCAGTGAAGGGACAGACCCCTACGAGCAGTACTTC
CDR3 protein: CASSEGTDPYEQYF

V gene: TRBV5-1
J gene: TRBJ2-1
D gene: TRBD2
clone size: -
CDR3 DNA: TGCGCCAGCAGCTTGTCCCCAGGCGGGGGATCCAATGAGCAGTTCTTC
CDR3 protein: CASSLSPGGGSNEQFF

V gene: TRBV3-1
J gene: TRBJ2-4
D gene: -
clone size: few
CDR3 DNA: TGTGCCAGCACCCAAGCTACCGGGAGAAACATTCAGTACTTC
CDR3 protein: CASTQATGRNIQYF

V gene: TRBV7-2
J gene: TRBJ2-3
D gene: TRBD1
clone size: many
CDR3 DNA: TGTGCCAGCAGACCGGACAGGGGCTGGGCAGATACGCAGTATTTT
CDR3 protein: CASRPDRGWADTQYF

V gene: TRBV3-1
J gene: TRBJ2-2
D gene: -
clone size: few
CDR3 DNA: TGTGCCAGCAGCCAATCAGGGGTCACCGGGGAGCTGTTTTTT
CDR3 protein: CASSQSGVTGELFF

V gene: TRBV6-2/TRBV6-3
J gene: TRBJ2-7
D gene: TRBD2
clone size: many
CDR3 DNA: TGTGCCAGCACCCCGACTAGCCGTCCTTACGAGCAGTACTTC
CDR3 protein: CASTPTSRPYEQYF

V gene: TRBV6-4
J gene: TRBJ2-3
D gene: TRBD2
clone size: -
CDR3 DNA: TGTGCCAGCAGTGACGCTAGCGGGGGCCCCACAGATACGCAGTATTTT
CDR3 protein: CASSDASGGPTDTQYF

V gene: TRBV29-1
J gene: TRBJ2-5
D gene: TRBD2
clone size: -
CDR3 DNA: TGCAGCGTTCCATCAACTAGCGGGAGAGGAGAGACCCAGTACTTC
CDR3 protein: CSVPSTSGRGETQYF

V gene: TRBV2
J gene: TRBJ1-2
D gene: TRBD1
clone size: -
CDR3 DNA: TGTGCCAGCAGAGGGGACAGAACTAACTATGGCTACACCTTC
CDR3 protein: CASRGDRTNYGYTF

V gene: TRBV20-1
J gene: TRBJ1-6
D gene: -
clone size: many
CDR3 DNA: TGCAGTGCTCGGACAGATCAAATCTATAATTCACCCCTCCACTTT
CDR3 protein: CSARTDQIYNSPLHF

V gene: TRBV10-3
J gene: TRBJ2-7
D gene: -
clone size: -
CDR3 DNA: TGTGCCATCAGTGGGAAGAGGGACGCCGCCGAGCAGTACTTC
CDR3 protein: CAISGKRDAAEQYF

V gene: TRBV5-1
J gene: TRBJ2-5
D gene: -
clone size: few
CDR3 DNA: TGCGCCAGCAGCCCCGAATTGGGATCCTTTTCCCAAGAGACCCAGTACTTC
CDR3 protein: CASSPELGSFSQETQYF

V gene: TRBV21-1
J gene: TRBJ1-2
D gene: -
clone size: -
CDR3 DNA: TGTGCCAGCACCCCACAGGGGGCGGGCTATGGCTACACCTTC
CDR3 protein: CASTPQGAGYGYTF

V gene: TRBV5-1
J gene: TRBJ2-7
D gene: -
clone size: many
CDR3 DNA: TGCGCCAGCGGGCCGGGACAAGCATTTGGCTCCTACGAGCAGTACTTC
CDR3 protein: CASGPGQAFGSYEQYF

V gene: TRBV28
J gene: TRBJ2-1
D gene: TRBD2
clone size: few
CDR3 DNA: TGTGCCAGCAGTCGGCGACAGGGACTAGCGGGAGTCTACAATGAGCAGTTCTTC
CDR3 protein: CASSRRQGLAGVYNEQFF

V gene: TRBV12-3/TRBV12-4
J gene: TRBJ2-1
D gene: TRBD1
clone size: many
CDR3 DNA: TGTGCCAGCAGTTTAGCGATGGACAGGGAGCAGTTCTTC
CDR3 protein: CASSLAMDREQFF

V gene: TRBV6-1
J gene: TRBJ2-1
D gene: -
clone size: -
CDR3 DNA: TGTGCCAGCAGAAGCAGGGGACCCGGGTTCCATGAGCAGTTCTTC
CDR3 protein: CASRSRGPGFHEQFF

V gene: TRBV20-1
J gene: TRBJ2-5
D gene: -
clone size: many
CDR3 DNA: TGCAGTGCACACCGCACGGAGACCCAGTACTTC
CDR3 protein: CSAHRTETQYF

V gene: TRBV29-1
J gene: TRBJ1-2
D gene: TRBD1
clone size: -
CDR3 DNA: TGCAGCTCAGGGGGGAGCCATGGCTACACCTTC
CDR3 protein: CSSGGSHGYTF

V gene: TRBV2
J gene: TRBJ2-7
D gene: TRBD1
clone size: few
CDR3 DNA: TGTGCCAGCAAACCCGGGACAGGGGGCCCGGGCGAGCAGTACTTC
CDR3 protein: CASKPGTGGPGEQYF

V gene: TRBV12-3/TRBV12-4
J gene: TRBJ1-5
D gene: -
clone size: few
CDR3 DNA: TGTGCCAGCAGCTTGGATAATAGCAATCAGCCCCAGCATTTT
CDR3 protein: CASSLDNSNQPQHF

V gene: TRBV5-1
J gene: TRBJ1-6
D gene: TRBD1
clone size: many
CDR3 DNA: TGCGCCAGCAGCGACAGGGTCCCTGGTTCACCCCTCCACTTT
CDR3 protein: CASSDRVPGSPLHF

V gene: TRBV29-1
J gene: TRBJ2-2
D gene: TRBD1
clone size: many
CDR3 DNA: TGCAGCATCGACAGGGAGAACACCGGGGAGCTGTTTTTT
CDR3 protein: CSIDRENTGELFF

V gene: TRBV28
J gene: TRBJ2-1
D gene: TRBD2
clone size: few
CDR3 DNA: TGTGCCAGCAGTTTTACTAGCGGGAGGGCCTCCTACAATGAGCAGTTCTTC
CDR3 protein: CASSFTSGRASYNEQFF

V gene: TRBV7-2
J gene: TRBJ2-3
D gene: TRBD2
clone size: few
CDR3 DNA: TGTGCCAGCAGCTCCCGACTAGCGGAGGATCCAGATACGCAGTATTTT
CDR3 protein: CASSSRLAEDPDTQYF

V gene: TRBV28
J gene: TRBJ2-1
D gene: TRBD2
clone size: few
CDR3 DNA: TGTGCCAGCAGTAACACGGGACTAGCGGGGGTTAGGTCGTGGAGGAATGAGCAGTTCTTC
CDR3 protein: CASSNTGLAGVRSWRNEQFF

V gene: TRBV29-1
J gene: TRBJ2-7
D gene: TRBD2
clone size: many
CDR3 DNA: TGCAGCGTTACTAGCGGATCCTCCTACGAGCAGTACTTC
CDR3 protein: CSVTSGSSYEQYF

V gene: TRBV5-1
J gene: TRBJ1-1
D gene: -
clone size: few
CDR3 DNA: TGCGCCAGCACTACGGGGGTTGGGACCGAGAACACTGAAGCTTTCTTT
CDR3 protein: CASTTGVGTENTEAFF

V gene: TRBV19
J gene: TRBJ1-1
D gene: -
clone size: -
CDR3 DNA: TGTGCCAGTAGACAACCTTCGAACACTGAAGCTTTCTTT
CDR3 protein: CASRQPSNTEAFF

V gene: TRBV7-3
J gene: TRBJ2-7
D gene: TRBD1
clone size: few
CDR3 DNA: TGTGCCAGCAGCCCTCAGACAGGGTTCTCCTACGAGCAGTACTTC
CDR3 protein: CASSPQTGFSYEQYF

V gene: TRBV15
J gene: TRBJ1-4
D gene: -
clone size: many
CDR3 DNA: TGTGCCACGGGATTACCTAATGAAAAACTGTTTTTT
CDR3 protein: CATGLPNEKLFF

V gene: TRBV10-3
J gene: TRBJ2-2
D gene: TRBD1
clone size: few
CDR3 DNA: TGTGCCATCAGTGATGCGGTGGGGACAGGGGTGGCCGGGGAGCTGTTTTTT
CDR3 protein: CAISDAVGTGVAGELFF

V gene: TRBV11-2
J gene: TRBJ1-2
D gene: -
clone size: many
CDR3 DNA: TGTGCCAGCAGCTATCTCTATGGCTACACCTTC
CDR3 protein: CASSYLYGYTF

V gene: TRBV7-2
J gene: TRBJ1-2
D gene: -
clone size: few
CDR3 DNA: TGTGCCAGCAGCCCAGGGTCCGGGGTTGGGCTAGGTGGCTACACCTTC
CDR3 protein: CASSPGSGVGLGGYTF

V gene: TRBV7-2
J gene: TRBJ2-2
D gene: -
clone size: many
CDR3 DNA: TGTGCCAGCAGCTCACCTCCCGGGGAGCTGTTTTTT
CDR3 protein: CASSSPPGELFF

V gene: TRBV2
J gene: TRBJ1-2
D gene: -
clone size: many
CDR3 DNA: TGTGCCAGCACCCCGAGGGGCCTCAGCTATGGCTACACCTTC
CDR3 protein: CASTPRGLSYGYTF

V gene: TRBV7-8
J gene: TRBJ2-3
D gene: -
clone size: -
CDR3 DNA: TGTGCCAGCAGCTTATCATTCAGCCCTGATACGCAGTATTTT
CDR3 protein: CASSLSFSPDTQYF

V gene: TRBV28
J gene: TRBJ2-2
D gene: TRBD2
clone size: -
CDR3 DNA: TGTGCCAGCCGGACAGGACTAGCGGCGAACACCGGGGAGCTGTTTTTT
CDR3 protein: CASRTGLAANTGELFF

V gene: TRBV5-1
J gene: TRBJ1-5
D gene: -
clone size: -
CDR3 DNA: TGCGCCAGCAGCCCTACAGGGAATCAGCCCCAGCATTTT
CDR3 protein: CASSPTGNQPQHF

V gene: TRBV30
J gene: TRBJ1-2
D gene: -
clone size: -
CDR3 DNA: TGTGCCTGGACCGACGACGGGGTAGCTGGCTACACCTTC
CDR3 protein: CAWTDDGVAGYTF

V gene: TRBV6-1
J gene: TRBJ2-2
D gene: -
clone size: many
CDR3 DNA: TGTGCCAGCAGTGACCCTAACACCGGGGAGCTGTTTTTT
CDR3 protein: CASSDPNTGELFF

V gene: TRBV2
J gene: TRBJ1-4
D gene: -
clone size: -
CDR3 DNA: TGTGCCAGCACTAGGGAATTCGGAGCAACTAATGAAAAACTGTTTTTT
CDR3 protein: CASTREFGATNEKLFF

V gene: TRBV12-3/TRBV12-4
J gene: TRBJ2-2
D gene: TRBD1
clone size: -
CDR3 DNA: TGTGCCAGCAGGGTGACAGGGGGGGTCACCGGGGAGCTGTTTTTT
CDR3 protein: CASRVTGGVTGELFF